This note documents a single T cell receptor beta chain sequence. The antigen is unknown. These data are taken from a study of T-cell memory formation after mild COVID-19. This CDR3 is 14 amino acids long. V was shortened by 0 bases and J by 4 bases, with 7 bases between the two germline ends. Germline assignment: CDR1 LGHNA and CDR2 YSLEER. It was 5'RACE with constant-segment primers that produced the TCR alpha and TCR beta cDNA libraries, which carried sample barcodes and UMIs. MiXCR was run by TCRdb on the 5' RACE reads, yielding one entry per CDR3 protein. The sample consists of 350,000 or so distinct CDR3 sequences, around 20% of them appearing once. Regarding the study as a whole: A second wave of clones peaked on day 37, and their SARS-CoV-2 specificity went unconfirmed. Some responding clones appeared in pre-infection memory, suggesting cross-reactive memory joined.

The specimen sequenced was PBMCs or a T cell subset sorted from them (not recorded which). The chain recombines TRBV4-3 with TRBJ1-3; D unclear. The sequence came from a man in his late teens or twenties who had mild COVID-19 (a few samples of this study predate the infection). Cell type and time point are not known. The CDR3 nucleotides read TGCGCCAGCAGCCAAGACGGGTACGGAAACACCATATATTTT. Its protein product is CASSQDGYGNTIYF.